This is a list of T cell receptor beta chains from one sample in a study of Graves' ophthalmopathy and Graves' hyperthyroidism. Using its own MiXCR run on the multiplex PCR reads, TCRdb lists one record per CDR3 protein. Of roughly 500,000 distinct CDR3 sequences in the sample, over 13% were seen once. The specimen was blood. The receptors were sampled from a woman in her 30s with Graves' ophthalmopathy. The CDR3 runs from the conserved cysteine through the conserved F or W. D genes are given only for firm matches. Clone size, where shown, is once, few, many, or a class for clones that have expanded.

v_gene	abundance	len	d_gene	j_gene	CDR3nt	CDR3aa
TRBV6-1	many	13	-	TRBJ2-7	TGTGCCAGCAGTGTAGACGGTCCCTACGAGCAGTACTTC	CASSVDGPYEQYF
TRBV27	few	15	-	TRBJ1-5	TGTGCCAGCAGTTTATGGGGGGTTGGCAATCAGCCCCAGCATTTT	CASSLWGVGNQPQHF
TRBV2	many	15	-	TRBJ1-2	TGTGCCAGCAGCCCCGGACGGGCGCTCGGAGGTGGCTACACCTTC	CASSPGRALGGGYTF
TRBV12-3/TRBV12-4	-	14	-	TRBJ1-2	TGTGCCAGCAGCCCGGACAGAAGGAACTATGGCTACACCTTC	CASSPDRRNYGYTF
TRBV29-1	many	13	-	TRBJ2-7	TGCAGCGTTGTCCCCGACACCGCCTACGAGCAGTACTTC	CSVVPDTAYEQYF
TRBV10-3	many	16	-	TRBJ1-6	TGTGCCATCAGTGAGTCGCCGGCCGTTAGGACTACACCCCTCCACTTT	CAISESPAVRTTPLHF
TRBV13	-	18	TRBD2	TRBJ2-5	TGTGCCAGCAGCTTACAAGGGACTAGCGGGGGGGAAAAGGAGACCCAGTACTTC	CASSLQGTSGGEKETQYF
TRBV5-1	many	15	TRBD1	TRBJ2-7	TGCGCCAGCAGCTTGCAGGGACAGGGAAGGGACGAGCAGTACTTC	CASSLQGQGRDEQYF
TRBV20-1	many	13	-	TRBJ1-5	TGCAGTGCTAGAGTCAGGGCACATCAGCCCCAGCATTTT	CSARVRAHQPQHF
TRBV18	many	12	-	TRBJ2-5	TGTGCCAGCTCACAGAGGTTGGAGACCCAGTACTTC	CASSQRLETQYF
TRBV29-1	many	13	TRBD2	TRBJ2-5	TGCAGCGCTTACTCGGGGGGGCAAGAGACCCAGTACTTC	CSAYSGGQETQYF
TRBV27	many	13	-	TRBJ1-2	TGTGCCAGCAGTCCACCACCGGGGGGAAGCTACACCTTC	CASSPPPGGSYTF
TRBV7-2	many	15	TRBD1	TRBJ1-2	TGTGCCAGCAGCTCCTACCTACAGGGGATGGATGGCTACACCTTC	CASSSYLQGMDGYTF
TRBV12-5	many	11	-	TRBJ2-7	TGTGCTAGTGGTTTGATGGACGAGCAGTACTTC	CASGLMDEQYF
TRBV3-1	-	17	-	TRBJ2-7	TGTGCCAGCAGCCAAGATCCTAGGACTAAGAGCTCCTACGAGCAGTACTTC	CASSQDPRTKSSYEQYF
TRBV19	few	17	TRBD2	TRBJ2-2	TGTGCCAGTAAAGCCCCATGGCGGGGGAGGAACACCGGGGAGCTGTTTTTT	CASKAPWRGRNTGELFF
TRBV29-1	many	13	-	TRBJ1-2	TGCAGCGTTGCCAGACCGTCCGGCTATGGCTACACCTTC	CSVARPSGYGYTF
TRBV29-1	many	12	-	TRBJ1-2	TGCAGCGTTGACAGGGAGATCTATGGCTACACCTTC	CSVDREIYGYTF
TRBV19	-	17	TRBD2	TRBJ2-2	TGTGCCAGTAGTAGCCGAGCGGGAGGGCCGCACACCGGGGAGCTGTTTTTT	CASSSRAGGPHTGELFF
TRBV12-3/TRBV12-4	many	14	TRBD2	TRBJ2-2	TGTGCCAGCAGCCGGGGGCGGGAGGTCGGGGAGCTGTTTTTT	CASSRGREVGELFF
TRBV19	many	14	-	TRBJ1-1	TGTGCCAGTAGTAGTTCAGCTCTGAACACTGAAGCTTTCTTT	CASSSSALNTEAFF
TRBV7-9	few	15	TRBD1	TRBJ1-2	TGTGCCAGCAGCTTTGGTACAGGGGAGGTCTATGGCTACACCTTC	CASSFGTGEVYGYTF
TRBV6-5	-	14	-	TRBJ2-5	TGTGCCAGCAGTTACAGGGGACCGTCGGAGACCCAGTACTTC	CASSYRGPSETQYF
TRBV30	many	12	-	TRBJ1-2	TGTGCCTGGAGACCGGGGGAGTACGGCTACACCTTC	CAWRPGEYGYTF
TRBV28	many	17	-	TRBJ1-5	TGTGCCAGCAGTTTATATTTCCTGGACGGGGCGGACCGGCCCCAGCATTTT	CASSLYFLDGADRPQHF
TRBV12-3/TRBV12-4	many	15	TRBD1	TRBJ2-7	TGTGCCAGCAGAGCCGGGACAGGGCTTGTTGGCGAGCAGTACTTC	CASRAGTGLVGEQYF
TRBV18	-	17	TRBD1	TRBJ2-2	TGTGCCAGCTCACCACTTCGGGACAGGGGTCTTTCCGGGGAGCTGTTTTTT	CASSPLRDRGLSGELFF
TRBV20-1	many	13	-	TRBJ2-7	TGCAGTGCCTCGGGAGCCCCGACCGGAGAGCAGTACTTC	CSASGAPTGEQYF
TRBV28	many	17	-	TRBJ2-7	TGTGCCAGCAGCTTAGTAGTGTGGGGGCCCAACTCCTACGAGCAGTACTTC	CASSLVVWGPNSYEQYF
TRBV28	many	15	TRBD1	TRBJ1-5	TGTGCCAGCAGTTCTTGGGACAGGGGAAATCAGCCCCAGCATTTT	CASSSWDRGNQPQHF
TRBV6-2/TRBV6-3	many	14	-	TRBJ2-3	TGTGCCAGCAGTTTTCAGGGGGAGGCAGATACGCAGTATTTT	CASSFQGEADTQYF
TRBV6-5	many	14	-	TRBJ2-5	TGTGCCAGCAGTTATGGGGGTTCAGGAGAGACCCAGTACTTC	CASSYGGSGETQYF
TRBV28	many	16	-	TRBJ1-1	TGTGCCAGCAGCCCCCGGGGTGGGTTCCCGTCTACTGAAGCTTTCTTT	CASSPRGGFPSTEAFF
TRBV12-3/TRBV12-4	many	14	-	TRBJ2-7	TGTGCCAGCAGTTTACCCCAACCAGGATCCGAGCAGTACTTC	CASSLPQPGSEQYF
TRBV7-6	-	16	TRBD1	TRBJ1-1	TGTGCCAGCAGCACTCGGACAGGGGCGCAGGACACTGAAGCTTTCTTT	CASSTRTGAQDTEAFF
TRBV28	many	16	TRBD2	TRBJ2-5	TGTGCCAGCAGTTCCGGACTAGCGGGGGGGCCGAAGACCCAGTACTTC	CASSSGLAGGPKTQYF
TRBV28	few	15	TRBD1	TRBJ2-1	TGTGCCAGCAGTCGACCGGGACAGGGTAACAATGAGAAGTTCTTC	CASSRPGQGNNEKFF
TRBV10-3	many	12	-	TRBJ2-5	TGTGCCATCAGTGAGGGCTTTGAGACCCAGTACTTC	CAISEGFETQYF
TRBV20-1	-	15	TRBD2	TRBJ2-5	TGCAGTGCTAGTAGTGGGCGGGGGGCCGTGAAGACCCAGTACTTC	CSASSGRGAVKTQYF